Listed here are 4 T cell receptor beta chains from one sample, sequenced in a study of shared clonotypes between healthy human individuals. The repertoire was sequenced with immunoSEQ multiplex PCR; TCRdb's copy has only in-frame clones and lacks some. Of over a million clones listed, about 84% are singletons. The sample consisted of memory CD4+ T cells from PBMCs. Documented subset: CD45RA-negative fraction. Receptor source: a man aged 18 to 29 in good health. Some clones in this sample may be carry-over from other donors' samples.

The genes are TRBV7-2 and TRBJ2-6; tentative D call: TRBD2 (5 bases). Trimming took 5 bases from V and 5 from J, leaving 7 bases between them. CDR3 length: 13 amino acids. The germline V gene has CDR1 SGHTA and CDR2 FQGNSA. Here the CDR3 DNA reads TGTGCCAGCAGCCCCGGGAGGGCCAACGTCCTGACTTTC. Translated: CASSPGRANVLTF.

The V gene is TRBV2, the J gene TRBJ2-7, with 9 bases that match TRBD1. CDR3 length: 13 amino acids. The junction had 11 bases not matched to a gene; V was cut back by 10 bases and J by 7 bases. Germline values: CDR1 SNHLY, CDR2 FYNNEI. The CDR3 reads CATANDRGGEQYF. CDR3 in DNA: TGTGCCACAGCCAACGACAGGGGGGGTGAGCAGTACTTC.

This chain connects TRBV4-3 to TRBJ2-5; no firm D call. CDR3 length: 13 amino acids. From germline, CDR1 is LGHNA and CDR2 YSLEER. V lost 0 bases to trimming and J lost 6 bases, with 8 bases between them. The CDR3 nucleotides read TGCGCCAGCAGCCAAGAATACAGAAAGACCCAGTACTTC. This sequence encodes CASSQEYRKTQYF.

The chain has TRBV27 and TRBJ2-2; D is ambiguous. The CDR3 runs 14 residues. V was cut by 5 bases and J by 0 bases, with 7 bases left in between. Germline V lookup: CDR1 MNHEY, CDR2 SMNVEV (reference sequence). CDR3 in amino acids: CASSREPNTGELFF. In DNA, the CDR3 is TGTGCCAGCAGTCGCGAGCCGAACACCGGGGAGCTGTTTTTT.